The 4 T cell receptor beta chains reported below all come from one sample, sequenced in a study of identical twins listed by TCRdb under 2016. To prepare the library, 5' RACE was applied. Sequencing used an Illumina HiSeq 2000. TCRdb passed the public sequencing reads through fastp at Q25 and MiXCR, retaining productive beta sequences. One record per CDR3 amino acid sequence lists the most common genes and DNA. The sample yields approximately 500,000 distinct CDR3 sequences; roughly 15% were counted once. The biggest ten clones account for more than 0.4% of the sample. The data were also submitted as part of a second study, on yellow fever vaccine responses in identical twins.

Sequencing used CD4+ T cells sorted from blood. These receptors all come from a woman aged 18 to 35 in good health.

This clonotype was found a few times. This chain connects TRBV5-1 to TRBJ2-2; D is perhaps TRBD1 (5 bases). CDR3 length: 14 amino acids. Between the trimmed V and J ends, which lost 4 bases and 1 base, there was a span of 8 bases. The germline V gene has CDR1 SGHRS and CDR2 YFSETQ. CDR3 sequence (DNA): TGCGCCAGCAGCCCCAGGGTGAACACCGGGGAGCTGTTTTTT. Translating it yields CASSPRVNTGELFF.

This clonotype was recorded a few times. This chain joins TRBV27 and TRBJ2-3; D not certain. The ends were cut back, 9 bases at V and 2 bases at J, with 12 bases in the middle. Looked up from germline, CDR1 is MNHEY and CDR2 is SMNVEV (reference sequence). This CDR3 spans 13 amino acids. CDR3 nucleotide sequence: TGTGCCAGAAGTAGGCCTAACACAGATACGCAGTATTTT. Encoded protein: CARSRPNTDTQYF.

This rearrangement joins TRBV2 to TRBJ2-7; 7 positions agree with TRBD1. The trim removed 7 bases at V and 3 bases at J, leaving 6 bases unmatched. Germline-derived CDR1 and CDR2 are SNHLY and FYNNEI. The CDR3 contains 13 residues. DNA for the CDR3: TGTGCCAGCAAAGGGACAGACAACTACGAGCAGTACTTC. This sequence encodes CASKGTDNYEQYF.

The chain carries TRBV20-1 and TRBJ2-7, with 7 bases aligning to TRBD2. The junction had 6 bases not matched to a gene; V was cut back by 2 bases and J by 2 bases. This CDR3 region has 14 residues. Germline V gives CDR1 DFQATT, CDR2 SNEGSKA (reference sequence). CDR3 amino acids: CSARYSSGTYEQYV. CDR3 sequence (DNA): TGCAGTGCTAGATACTCTAGCGGCACCTACGAGCAGTACGTC.